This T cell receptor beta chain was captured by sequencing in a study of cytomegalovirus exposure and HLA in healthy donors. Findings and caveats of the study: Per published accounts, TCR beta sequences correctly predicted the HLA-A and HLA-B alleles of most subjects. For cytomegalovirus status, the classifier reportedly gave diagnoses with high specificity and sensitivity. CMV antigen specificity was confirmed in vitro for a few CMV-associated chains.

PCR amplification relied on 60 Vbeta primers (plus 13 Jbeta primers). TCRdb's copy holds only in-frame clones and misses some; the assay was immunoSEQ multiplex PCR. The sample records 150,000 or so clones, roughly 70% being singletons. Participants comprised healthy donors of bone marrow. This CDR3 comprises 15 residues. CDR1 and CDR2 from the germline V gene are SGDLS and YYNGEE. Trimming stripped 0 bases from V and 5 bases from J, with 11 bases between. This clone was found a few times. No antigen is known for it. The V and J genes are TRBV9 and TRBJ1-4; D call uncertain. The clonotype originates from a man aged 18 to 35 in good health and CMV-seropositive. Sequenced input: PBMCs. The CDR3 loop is CASSVGVHTNEKLFF. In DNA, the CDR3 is TGTGCCAGCAGCGTAGGAGTGCATACCAATGAAAAACTGTTTTTT.